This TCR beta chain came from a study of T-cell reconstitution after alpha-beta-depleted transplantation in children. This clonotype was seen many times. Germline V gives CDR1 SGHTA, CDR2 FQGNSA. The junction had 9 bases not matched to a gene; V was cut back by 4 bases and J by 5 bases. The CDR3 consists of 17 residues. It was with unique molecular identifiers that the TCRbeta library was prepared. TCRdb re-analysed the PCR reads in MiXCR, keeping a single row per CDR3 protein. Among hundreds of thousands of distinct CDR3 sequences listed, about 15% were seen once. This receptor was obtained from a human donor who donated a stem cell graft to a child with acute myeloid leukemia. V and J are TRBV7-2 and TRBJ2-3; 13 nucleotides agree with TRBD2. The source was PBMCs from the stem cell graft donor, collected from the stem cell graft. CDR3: CASSSLLAGGQGDTQYF. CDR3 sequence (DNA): TGTGCCAGCAGCTCCTTACTAGCGGGGGGGCAGGGAGATACGCAGTATTTT.